This T cell receptor (beta chain) is from a study of blood T cell repertoires in COVID-19. The overall study: Acute-phase and convalescent COVID-19 samples originated in the United States, Italy and Spain. In each case, the material was cDNA or gDNA derived from T cells, B-cell-depleted T cells, or PBMCs.

As handled by the study authors: Reference gene primer amplification in the assay estimated nucleated cell counts. Sequenced by immunoSEQ multiplex PCR; TCRdb stores in-frame clones only, minus some. V and J calls and clone size are as listed in that table; D and trimming were resolved from the DNA. Of about 68,000 clones in the sample, roughly 89% are singletons; the top ten hold 7.5% to 9%. Germline V gene data show CDR1 as KGHDR and CDR2 as SFDVKD. The length of the CDR3 is 16 residues. Trimming cost V 1 base and J 5 bases, with 11 bases left between them. The chain carries TRBV24-1 and TRBJ1-6; D is perhaps TRBD1 (6 bases). The receptor was isolated from a man aged 50 or older with active COVID-19. The sequencing sample was made of peripheral blood. The CDR3 region has the DNA TGTGCCACCAGTGATTTTTACAGGGAGAATAATTCACCCCTCCACTTT. Its protein product is CATSDFYRENNSPLHF.